What follows describes a single TCR beta chain. No antigen is known for it. MiXCR, applied by TCRdb to the RT-PCR reads, yields one record per CDR3 protein. The top ten hold over 9.5% of the sample, which has about 480,000 distinct CDR3 sequences, about 10% seen once. The sample belongs to a study of response to subunit inactivated influenza vaccine. Findings and caveats of the study: T cells newly recruited by each seasonal influenza vaccination are few, the authors suggested.

The CDR3 runs 14 residues. V lost 0 bases, J lost 5 bases, and 8 bases lay in between. CDR1 and CDR2 (germline): SGDLS, YYNGEE. This TCR was recovered from a man in his fifties or sixties who received an inactivated influenza vaccine. The chain has TRBV9 and TRBJ1-4; D gene uncertain. The specimen was PBMCs from blood, collected around seven weeks after vaccination. CDR3 in DNA: TGTGCCAGCAGCGTAGGGATACAGAATGAAAAACTGTTTTTT. Translated: CASSVGIQNEKLFF.